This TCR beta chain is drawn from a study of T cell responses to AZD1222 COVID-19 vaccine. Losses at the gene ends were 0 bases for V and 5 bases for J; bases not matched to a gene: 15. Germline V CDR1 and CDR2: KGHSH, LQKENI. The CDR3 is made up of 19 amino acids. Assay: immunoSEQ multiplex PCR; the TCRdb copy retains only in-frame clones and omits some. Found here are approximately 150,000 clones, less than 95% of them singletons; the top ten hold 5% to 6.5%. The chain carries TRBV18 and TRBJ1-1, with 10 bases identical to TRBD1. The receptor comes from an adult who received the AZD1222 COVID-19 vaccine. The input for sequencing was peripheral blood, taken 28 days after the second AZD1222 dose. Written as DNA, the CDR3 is TGTGCCAGCTCACCACCGTATGCAAGGACAGGGGGGATGGGTACTGAAGCTTTCTTT. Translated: CASSPPYARTGGMGTEAFF.